A selection of T cell receptor beta chains follows, all from one sample in a study of cytomegalovirus exposure and HLA in healthy donors. Clones were read by immunoSEQ multiplex PCR, and TCRdb kept only the in-frame ones, dropping some. The sample holds roughly 180,000 clones; approximately 84% are singletons and the top ten take around 5.9%. Specimen: PBMCs. The receptors were sampled from a woman aged 25 to 45 in good health and CMV-seropositive. The CDR3 runs from the conserved cysteine through the conserved F or W. Each record gives: V gene, CDR3 length, CDR3 protein.

V gene: TRBV28; CDR3 length: 14; CDR3 protein: CASRIGGNRETQYF
V gene: TRBV7-9; CDR3 length: 12; CDR3 protein: CASSLGGDGYTF
V gene: TRBV5-4; CDR3 length: 14; CDR3 protein: CASSLAGGSYGYTF
V gene: TRBV11-3; CDR3 length: 13; CDR3 protein: CASSYQGDYGYTF
V gene: TRBV10-3; CDR3 length: 17; CDR3 protein: CAISVGVGGQILYGYTF
V gene: TRBV14; CDR3 length: 16; CDR3 protein: CASSQLEEGRSYEQYF
V gene: TRBV27; CDR3 length: 15; CDR3 protein: CASSSYRDPNYGYTF
V gene: TRBV6-6; CDR3 length: 14; CDR3 protein: CASSSTGADEKLFF
V gene: TRBV10-3; CDR3 length: 14; CDR3 protein: CAISEDSGYNEQFF
V gene: TRBV6-1; CDR3 length: 17; CDR3 protein: CASSGASRVRKFVEAFF
V gene: TRBV5-6; CDR3 length: 17; CDR3 protein: CASSLGDYGQSTDTQYF
V gene: TRBV11-2; CDR3 length: 14; CDR3 protein: CASSLKEGSYEQYF
V gene: TRBV7-2; CDR3 length: 14; CDR3 protein: CASSLGGQLGPQHF
V gene: TRBV6-5; CDR3 length: 15; CDR3 protein: CASSYSGQPLYEQYF
V gene: TRBV18; CDR3 length: 13; CDR3 protein: CASGTAAKNIQYF
V gene: TRBV6-5; CDR3 length: 13; CDR3 protein: CASTRPGGGELFF
V gene: TRBV25-1; CDR3 length: 14; CDR3 protein: CASRTQGADEKLFF
V gene: TRBV7-9; CDR3 length: 13; CDR3 protein: CASSVTGRTEAFF
V gene: TRBV7-2; CDR3 length: 14; CDR3 protein: CASSLYVDTDTQYF
V gene: TRBV30; CDR3 length: 15; CDR3 protein: CACIRTGNEYEKLFF
V gene: TRBV4-1; CDR3 length: 13; CDR3 protein: CASSEFGSTEAFF
V gene: TRBV5-6; CDR3 length: 18; CDR3 protein: CASSALSGQGLAKNIQYF
V gene: TRBV7-8; CDR3 length: 14; CDR3 protein: CASSPQGEDQPQHF
V gene: TRBV10-2; CDR3 length: 16; CDR3 protein: CASSDPGTGSGNTIYF
V gene: TRBV9; CDR3 length: 16; CDR3 protein: CASSVWTGRLGETQYF
V gene: TRBV2; CDR3 length: 14; CDR3 protein: CASSEAVKGYEQFF
V gene: TRBV14; CDR3 length: 16; CDR3 protein: CASSPLSLGASTEAFF
V gene: TRBV9; CDR3 length: 16; CDR3 protein: CASSVTAGSATDTQYF
V gene: TRBV7-8; CDR3 length: 15; CDR3 protein: CASSPRRTPPGELFF
V gene: TRBV6-5; CDR3 length: 14; CDR3 protein: CASSYRGTGNTIYF
V gene: TRBV2; CDR3 length: 18; CDR3 protein: CASQGAPLPTPPSDEQFF
V gene: TRBV5-1; CDR3 length: 15; CDR3 protein: CASSLALEPTYEQYF
V gene: TRBV29-1; CDR3 length: 15; CDR3 protein: CRKPARRGAGEKLFF
V gene: TRBV2; CDR3 length: 14; CDR3 protein: CASSTTGGREKLFF
V gene: TRBV27; CDR3 length: 15; CDR3 protein: CASSTTRPVWRELFF
V gene: TRBV10-1; CDR3 length: 12; CDR3 protein: CASSDPGYEQYF
V gene: TRBV12-5; CDR3 length: 16; CDR3 protein: CASGLAGGLLSGGYTF